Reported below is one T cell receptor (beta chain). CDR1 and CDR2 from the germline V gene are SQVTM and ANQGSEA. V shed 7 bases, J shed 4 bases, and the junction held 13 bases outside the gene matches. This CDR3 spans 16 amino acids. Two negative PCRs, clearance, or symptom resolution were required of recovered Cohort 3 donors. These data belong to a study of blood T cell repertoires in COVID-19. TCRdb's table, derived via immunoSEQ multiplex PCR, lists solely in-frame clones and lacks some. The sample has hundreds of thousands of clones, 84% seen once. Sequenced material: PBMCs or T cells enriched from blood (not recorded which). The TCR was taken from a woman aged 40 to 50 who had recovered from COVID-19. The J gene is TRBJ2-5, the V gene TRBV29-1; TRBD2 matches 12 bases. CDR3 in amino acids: CSAAGASGRARETQYF. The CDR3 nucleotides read TGCAGCGCGGCCGGGGCTAGCGGGAGGGCCCGAGAGACCCAGTACTTC.